These 20 T cell receptor beta chains were all obtained from the same sample, sequenced in a study of shared clonotypes between healthy human individuals. Using immunoSEQ multiplex PCR, the repertoire was profiled, and TCRdb retains in-frame clones only, with some absent. The table lists 550,000 to 750,000 clones, around 92% of them singletons. Terminally differentiated effector memory CD45RA+ cells were left out of the naive CD8 fraction, which was CD45RO-negative and positively selected for CCR7. Specimen: naive CD8+ T cells sorted from blood. The receptors were gathered from a man younger than 45 in good health.

CDR3: CASEDRGVNTEAFF. CDR3 nucleotide sequence: TGTGCCAGTGAGGACAGGGGTGTGAACACTGAAGCTTTCTTT. This chain links TRBV19 with TRBJ1-1; 9 nucleotides agree with TRBD1. V dropped 8 bases and J dropped 0; count of bases not matched to a gene: 4. The CDR3 runs to 14 residues. The germline V gene has CDR1 LNHDA and CDR2 SQIVND (reference sequence). The full variable domain, in which reference TRBV19 and TRBJ1-1 provide the parts outside the CDR3, is DGGITQSPKYLFRKEGQNVTLSCEQNLNHDAMYWYRQDPGQGLRLIYYSQIVNDFQKGDIAEGYSVSREKKESFPLTVTSAQKNPTAFYLCASEDRGVNTEAFFGQGTRLTVV.

This clone was picked up a small number of times. The gene calls are TRBV27 and TRBJ2-7; D is possibly TRBD1 or TRBD2 (5 bases each). Germline V gives CDR1 MNHEY, CDR2 SMNVEV (reference sequence). V lost 3 bases and J lost 3, with 9 bases in between. The CDR3 is made up of 13 amino acids. In DNA, the CDR3 is TGTGCCAGCAGTTTTGGGGACGGCTACGAGCAGTACTTC. The encoded protein is CASSFGDGYEQYF.

The chain recombines TRBV4-1 with TRBJ2-3; D remains ambiguous. Per the germline V gene, CDR1 is MGHRA and CDR2 is YSYEKL. CDR3 length equals 13 residues. Trimming pared 0 bases from V and 3 bases from J, leaving 4 bases between. The CDR3 region is CASSQDNTDTQYF. DNA of the CDR3: TGCGCCAGCAGCCAAGATAATACAGATACGCAGTATTTT.

This chain links TRBV27 with TRBJ2-1; 10 nucleotides match TRBD2. From germline, CDR1 is MNHEY and CDR2 SMNVEV (reference sequence). This CDR3 has 15 residues. V gave up 3 bases and J gave up 4 bases; unmatched junction bases: 3. CDR3 sequence (DNA): TGTGCCAGCAGTTTTATACTAGCGGGATACAATGAGCAGTTCTTC. This codes for CASSFILAGYNEQFF.

This rearrangement joins TRBV27 to TRBJ2-2; D is ambiguous. Germline-derived CDR1 and CDR2 are MNHEY and SMNVEV (reference sequence). V lost 6 bases, J lost 7 bases, and 12 bases lay in between. The CDR3 sequence is 13 residues long. CDR3 bases: TGTGCCAGCAGCTCCCGACATGTCGGGGAGCTGTTTTTT. This codes for CASSSRHVGELFF.

The gene calls are TRBV4-1 and TRBJ2-7; 7 bases map to TRBD2. The CDR3 extends over 16 amino acids. Germline CDR1 and CDR2: MGHRA and YSYEKL. The V gene end was trimmed by 1 base and the J gene end by 3 bases; junction bases not matched to a gene: 9. CDR3 loop: CASSQGPLAGVYEQYF. The DNA of the CDR3 is TGCGCCAGCAGCCAAGGGCCGCTTGCGGGAGTCTACGAGCAGTACTTC.

This clone has only one observation. This chain uses TRBV4-3 with TRBJ2-1; perhaps D is TRBD1 or TRBD2 (7 bases each). Deletions cut 5 bases from V and 6 bases from J, with 17 bases between. Germline loops: CDR1 LGHNA, CDR2 YSLEER. The CDR3 is 15 residues long. The CDR3 protein is CASSLVQGEGNEQFF. The CDR3 nucleotides are TGCGCCAGCAGCTTGGTCCAGGGGGAGGGCAATGAGCAGTTCTTC.

The chain is built from TRBV19 and TRBJ2-1, with a weak D call TRBD1 (5 bases). Germline assignment: CDR1 LNHDA and CDR2 SQIVND (reference sequence). The CDR3 totals 14 residues. V was cut by 7 bases and J by 8 bases, with 18 bases left in between. CDR3 sequence: CASTLGLDNDEQFF. The DNA for the CDR3 is TGTGCCAGTACCCTGGGGCTAGATAACGATGAGCAGTTCTTC. Full variable domain (rest looked up from reference TRBV19 and TRBJ2-1): DGGITQSPKYLFRKEGQNVTLSCEQNLNHDAMYWYRQDPGQGLRLIYYSQIVNDFQKGDIAEGYSVSREKKESFPLTVTSAQKNPTAFYLCASTLGLDNDEQFFGPGTRLTVL.

The genes are TRBV4-2 and TRBJ2-1; no reliable D call. There are 16 residues in the CDR3. CDR1 LGHNA and CDR2 YNFKEQ come from the germline V gene. Trimming shortened V by 0 bases and J by 4 bases, and 13 bases separated the two germline ends. CDR3 DNA: TGTGCCAGCAGCCAAGAGGTTGGTTCCCCTTACAATGAGCAGTTCTTC. Encoded protein: CASSQEVGSPYNEQFF.

This rearrangement joins TRBV28 to TRBJ1-2; D gene uncertain. Trimming stripped 6 bases from V and 4 bases from J, with 27 bases between. CDR3 size: 18 residues. Germline V gene sequence: CDR1 MDHEN, CDR2 SYDVKM. CDR3 sequence: CASSRPLREAVNRYGYTF. In DNA form, the CDR3 reads TGTGCCAGCAGCCGCCCTCTCCGAGAGGCGGTGAACCGCTATGGCTACACCTTC.

This clone showed up just once. The chain carries TRBV11-2 and TRBJ2-7; D unresolved. This CDR3 is 15 amino acids long. Trimming pared 1 base from V and 7 bases from J, leaving 17 bases between. In germline, CDR1 is SGHAT, CDR2 FQNNGV. Here the CDR3 DNA reads TGTGCCAGCAGCTTAGTAGCCAGACCTTCTCAAGAGCAGTACTTC. Residues: CASSLVARPSQEQYF.

The rearrangement links TRBV7-9 to TRBJ2-2; D is perhaps TRBD1 (6 bases). Trimming took off 3 bases at V and 7 bases at J, with 12 bases between the two ends. The CDR3 runs to 14 residues. Germline CDR1 and CDR2: SEHNR and FQNEAQ (reference sequence). The CDR3 is CASSFIRGHGELFF. Here the CDR3 DNA reads TGTGCCAGCAGCTTTATCAGGGGCCACGGGGAGCTGTTTTTT.

The DNA of the CDR3 is TGTGCCAGCAGCCATCAAGCAGGGTTATGGACAGATACGCAGTATTTT. It encodes CASSHQAGLWTDTQYF. The chain employs TRBV14 and TRBJ2-3, with D perhaps TRBD1 (5 bases). Germline V lookup: CDR1 SGHDN, CDR2 FVKESK. This CDR3 region has 16 residues. V shed 3 bases and J shed 3 bases, with 16 bases lying between them. Full variable domain (missing parts from reference TRBV14 and TRBJ2-3): EAGVTQFPSHSVIEKGQTVTLRCDPISGHDNLYWYRRVMGKEIKFLLHFVKESKQDESGMPNNRFLAERTGGTYSTLKVQPAELEDSGVYFCASSHQAGLWTDTQYFGPGTRLTVL.

The rearrangement uses TRBV12-5 and TRBJ2-1, with a tentative D call TRBD1 (6 bases). The CDR3 extends over 12 amino acids. V lost 2 bases and J lost 7, with 6 bases in between. Germline V CDR1 and CDR2: LGHNT, FRNRAP. CDR3 amino acids: CASGLRGNEQFF. CDR3 nucleotide sequence: TGTGCTAGTGGTTTGAGGGGGAATGAGCAGTTCTTC.

V and J are TRBV27 and TRBJ2-7, with D perhaps matching TRBD2 (6 bases). Germline values: CDR1 MNHEY, CDR2 SMNVEV (reference sequence). The germline V and J ends were trimmed by 4 bases and 7 bases, with 14 bases remaining between them. CDR3 size: 13 residues. This CDR3 reads CASSYLPAGEQYF. The DNA of the CDR3 is TGTGCCAGCAGTTATTTACCGGCGGGGGAGCAGTACTTC.

The chain has TRBV5-1 and TRBJ2-1; D is ambiguous. Looked up from germline, CDR1 is SGHRS and CDR2 is YFSETQ. The CDR3 spans 14 residues. The V gene lost 4 bases and the J gene lost 6 bases, with 14 bases spanning the gap. The CDR3, as DNA: TGCGCCAGCAGCCCTTCCGGTATCCTCAATGAGCAGTTCTTC. It codes for CASSPSGILNEQFF.

A note on this clone: Other DNA sequences in the same sample also yield this CDR3. This chain uses TRBV4-1 with TRBJ2-1; no clear D gene. Looked up from germline, CDR1 is MGHRA and CDR2 is YSYEKL. V was clipped by 0 bases and J by 3 bases, with 6 bases between them. The CDR3 length is 14 residues. CDR3 sequence reads: CASSQDSGYNEQFF. The CDR3 region has the DNA TGCGCCAGCAGCCAAGATTCTGGCTACAATGAGCAGTTCTTC.

The chain is built from TRBV9 and TRBJ2-7, with D unclear. The CDR3 is made up of 14 amino acids. Germline lookup yields CDR1 SGDLS and CDR2 YYNGEE. V lost 0 bases, J lost 1 base, and 8 bases lay in between. This CDR3 reads CASSVGANSYEQYF. CDR3 coding DNA: TGTGCCAGCAGCGTAGGGGCAAATTCCTACGAGCAGTACTTC.

V usage is TRBV13 and J usage is TRBJ2-3, with D hard to call. CDR1 and CDR2 (germline): PRHDT, FYEKMQ (reference sequence). The CDR3 is made up of 13 amino acids. The V end was cut by 1 base, the J end by 9 bases, with 11 bases between. This CDR3 is CASSLDFSVTQYF. DNA of the CDR3: TGTGCCAGCAGCTTAGATTTCAGCGTAACGCAGTATTTT.

The chain employs TRBV7-6 and TRBJ1-5; perhaps TRBD1 as D (5 bases). Looked up from germline, CDR1 is SGHVS and CDR2 is FNYEAQ. The V end was cut by 5 bases, the J end by 7 bases, with 18 bases between. CDR3 size: 15 residues. CDR3 nucleotide sequence: TGTGCCAGCAGCCCCCGTTTAGGGGTCGGACAGCCCCAGCATTTT. Amino acid sequence: CASSPRLGVGQPQHF.